The 32 T cell receptor beta chains reported below all come from one sample, sequenced in a study of cytomegalovirus exposure and HLA in healthy donors. Vbeta (60) and Jbeta (13) primers were used in the PCR. The assay was immunoSEQ multiplex PCR, and TCRdb's table has in-frame clones only and misses some. Altogether roughly 180,000 clones are present, 78% being singletons, with the ten largest covering 4.5% to 7.5%. Sequenced sample: PBMCs. The receptors here all came from a woman aged 25 to 39 in good health and CMV-seropositive.

This chain joins TRBV5-1 and TRBJ1-4; 10 nucleotides match TRBD1. The length of the CDR3 is 15 residues. CDR1 is SGHRS and CDR2 is YFSETQ in the germline V gene. Germline trimming cut 3 bases from V and 7 bases from J; bases unmatched to any gene: 6. The CDR3 here is CASSSPRDRGEKLFF. In nucleotides, the CDR3 is TGCGCCAGCAGCTCCCCGCGGGACAGGGGTGAAAAACTGTTTTTT.

The CDR3 sequence: CASSPTGLGGYTF. In DNA form, the CDR3 reads TGTGCCAGCAGCCCTACAGGGTTAGGTGGCTACACCTTC. The chain links TRBV6-5 to TRBJ1-2; weak D call: TRBD1 (6 bases). CDR1 and CDR2 from the germline V gene are MNHEY and SVGAGI. The CDR3 totals 13 residues. V was cut by 6 bases and J by 7 bases, with 15 bases left in between.

The genes are TRBV6-1 and TRBJ2-2; D is ambiguous. Looked up from germline, CDR1 is MNHNS and CDR2 is SASEGT. The CDR3 contains 12 residues. V lost 1 base to trimming and J lost 7 bases, with 4 bases between them. CDR3 nucleotides: TGTGCCAGCAGTGAAGGTTACGGGGAGCTGTTTTTT. Protein product: CASSEGYGELFF.

This clone was seen more than once but under ten times. The chain links TRBV5-1 to TRBJ2-6; TRBD1 matches at 9 bases. The CDR3 sequence is 21 residues long. Trimming took 0 bases from V and 0 from J; bases not matched to a gene: 13. CDR1 is SGHRS, CDR2 YFSETQ, per germline. CDR3 residues: CASSLDLWRGQGSSGANVLTF. The CDR3 DNA follows: TGCGCCAGCAGCTTGGATTTATGGAGGGGACAGGGATCCTCTGGGGCCAACGTCCTGACTTTC. The full variable domain, in which reference TRBV5-1 and TRBJ2-6 provide the parts outside the CDR3, is KAGVTQTPRYLIKTRGQQVTLSCSPISGHRSVSWYQQTPGQGLQFLFEYFSETQRNKGNFPGRFSGRQFSNSRSEMNVSTLELGDSALYLCASSLDLWRGQGSSGANVLTFGAGSRLTVL.

The chain has TRBV4-1 and TRBJ2-5; TRBD1 agrees at 9 bases. The J call is in doubt because the DNA end fits TRBJ2-7 better. The V gene's germline CDR1 is MGHRA and CDR2 YSYEKL. The CDR3 totals 15 residues. The CDR3 here is CASSQGGQGWYEQYF. The DNA of the CDR3 is TGCGCCAGCAGCCAAGGGGGACAGGGTTGGTACGAGCAGTACTTC.

This chain links TRBV7-9 with TRBJ1-2, with 7 bases that match TRBD1. Germline loops: CDR1 SEHNR, CDR2 FQNEAQ (reference sequence). V lost 4 bases to trimming and J lost 6 bases; unmatched junction nucleotides: 2. CDR3 length: 12 residues. CDR3 region: CASSSDRDGYTF. The DNA of the CDR3 is TGTGCCAGCAGCTCCGACAGGGATGGCTACACCTTC.

J is TRBJ1-1 and V is TRBV5-1, with a tentative D call TRBD1 (5 bases). V gave up 3 bases and J gave up 5 bases, with 14 bases separating them. CDR3 length equals 14 residues. Germline CDR1 and CDR2: SGHRS and YFSETQ. CDR3 sequence (DNA): TGCGCCAGCAGCTCGTCCGGGGGTCGGACTGAAGCTTTCTTT. It encodes CASSSSGGRTEAFF.

The gene calls are TRBV29-1 and TRBJ2-3, with TRBD2 matching 8 bases. Trimming cost V 6 bases and J 4 bases; bases outside gene matches: 12. CDR1 is SQVTM, CDR2 ANQGSEA, per germline. There are 15 residues in the CDR3. The CDR3 DNA is TGCAGCGTGGCCGGGACTAGAGATTCCCCAGATACGCAGTATTTT. Amino acid sequence: CSVAGTRDSPDTQYF.

CDR3 sequence (DNA): TGTGCCAGCAGTTATCTCGCAGGTCGAAGCTCCTACGAGCAGTACTTC. Residues: CASSYLAGRSSYEQYF. The chain carries TRBV6-5 and TRBJ2-7, with no clear D. With 3 bases removed from V and 0 bases from J, the gap between germline ends came to 15 bases. Germline CDR1 MNHEY, CDR2 SVGAGI. The CDR3 loop spans 16 amino acids.

Only a few counts were recorded for this clone. CDR3 residues: CASSFLQESYEQYF. CDR3 nucleotide sequence: TGTGCCAGCAGCTTCCTGCAGGAATCCTACGAGCAGTACTTC. This rearrangement joins TRBV7-9 to TRBJ2-7; no definite D call. This CDR3 is built from 14 residues. CDR1 SEHNR and CDR2 FQNEAQ come from the germline V gene (reference sequence). V was clipped by 3 bases and J by 1 base, with 10 bases between them.

V usage is TRBV7-9 and J usage is TRBJ1-3; 8 positions match TRBD1. This CDR3 is built from 15 residues. The junction had 4 bases not matched to a gene; V was cut back by 4 bases and J by 2 bases. Germline V lookup: CDR1 SEHNR, CDR2 FQNEAQ (reference sequence). CDR3 amino acids: CASSSVRGPGNTIYF. In DNA, the CDR3 is TGTGCCAGCAGCTCGGTCAGGGGGCCTGGAAACACCATATATTTT.

This chain links TRBV28 with TRBJ2-1, with 8 bases fitting TRBD1. The CDR3 runs 15 residues. Germline V lookup: CDR1 MDHEN, CDR2 SYDVKM. After removal of 2 bases from V and 7 bases from J, the junction contained 7 bases not matched to a gene. The CDR3 loop is CASSLSRGPRNEQFF. DNA of the CDR3: TGTGCCAGCAGTTTAAGCAGGGGGCCGCGGAATGAGCAGTTCTTC.

V gene TRBV5-1 combines with J gene TRBJ2-7; 11 bases are shared with TRBD2. The V segment lost 2 bases and the J segment 3 bases; nucleotides outside the gene matches: 4. The CDR3 runs 15 residues. The V gene's germline CDR1 is SGHRS and CDR2 YFSETQ. CDR3 loop: CASSLTSGRSYEQYF. CDR3 DNA: TGCGCCAGCAGCTTAACTAGCGGGAGAAGCTACGAGCAGTACTTC.

V is TRBV6-1 and J is TRBJ2-3; 9 bases are a match to TRBD2. The CDR3 extends over 13 amino acids. Trimming took 10 bases from V and 1 from J; bases not matched to a gene: 3. Germline CDR1 MNHNS, CDR2 SASEGT. DNA for the CDR3: TGTGCCACCCGGACTAGCGGCACAGATACGCAGTATTTT. Translated, it gives CATRTSGTDTQYF.

V is TRBV4-3 and J is TRBJ2-2; the D gene is possibly TRBD2 (5 bases). CDR3 length equals 14 residues. The V and J ends lost 2 bases and 7 bases respectively, with 11 bases between them. The germline V gene has CDR1 LGHNA and CDR2 YSLEER. CDR3 bases: TGCGCCAGCAGCCAAAACGCGGGTTTCGGGGAGCTGTTTTTT. This gives the protein CASSQNAGFGELFF.

In the case of this clone: The junction shows a germline mismatch at one end, possibly a read error. The chain recombines TRBV19 with TRBJ2-7; D is undetermined. CDR1 and CDR2 (germline): LNHDA, SQIVND (reference sequence). This CDR3 spans 11 amino acids. The CDR3 nucleotides are TGTGCCAGTAGTTGGGCAGCCATGGTGTTCTTC. Protein product: CASSWAAMVFF.

This clone was picked up a small number of times. The rearrangement links TRBV5-1 to TRBJ2-1, with a weak D call TRBD2 (6 bases). Trimming took 0 bases from V and 7 from J, leaving 17 bases between them. From germline, CDR1 is SGHRS and CDR2 YFSETQ. CDR3 length equals 16 residues. The CDR3, as DNA: TGCGCCAGCAGCTTGGTGGGGAGGAGAGGGGTAAATGAGCAGTTCTTC. Its translation is CASSLVGRRGVNEQFF.

The DNA for the CDR3 is TGTGCCAGCAGTTTTCTGGGGACTAGCGGCCTGTACCAAGAGACCCAGTACTTC. Amino acids: CASSFLGTSGLYQETQYF. J is TRBJ2-5 and V is TRBV28, with 11 bases identical to TRBD2. The CDR3 contains 18 residues. V was clipped by 3 bases and J by 0 bases; unmatched bases: 9. The germline CDR1 and CDR2 sequences are MDHEN and SYDVKM.

The chain carries TRBV2 and TRBJ2-7; possibly TRBD1 for D (5 bases). The germline V gene encodes CDR1 SNHLY and CDR2 FYNNEI. This CDR3 has 13 residues. The germline V and J ends were trimmed by 4 bases and 3 bases, with 10 bases remaining between them. The CDR3 region has the DNA TGTGCCAGCAGTGGGACACTTTACTACGAGCAGTACTTC. Protein product: CASSGTLYYEQYF.

The rearrangement links TRBV7-9 to TRBJ2-7; D is undetermined. This CDR3 spans 13 amino acids. V lost 1 base and J lost 6, with 10 bases in between. The germline V gene has CDR1 SEHNR and CDR2 FQNEAQ (reference sequence). CDR3 amino acids: CASSLVGQFEQYF. The CDR3 DNA reads as TGTGCCAGCAGCTTAGTTGGGCAGTTCGAGCAGTACTTC.

The genes are TRBV6-5 and TRBJ2-7; no firm D call. The CDR3 has 13 residues. Germline loops: CDR1 MNHEY, CDR2 SVGAGI. Trimming took off 7 bases at V and 3 bases at J, with 13 bases between the two ends. CDR3 amino acids: CASTSPPSYEQYF. The DNA for the CDR3 is TGTGCCAGCACATCCCCGCCCAGCTACGAGCAGTACTTC.

This chain's CDR3 is CASSFWGRGYNGELFF. The CDR3, as DNA: TGTGCCAGCAGCTTTTGGGGGAGGGGGTATAACGGGGAGCTGTTTTTT. The V call is TRBV11-2, the J call TRBJ2-2, with D possibly being TRBD2 (7 bases). CDR3 length: 16 amino acids. CDR1 is SGHAT, CDR2 FQNNGV, per germline. V gave up 3 bases and J gave up 7 bases, with 18 bases separating them.

The rearrangement joins TRBV9 to TRBJ1-4; D call uncertain. CDR1 is SGDLS and CDR2 is YYNGEE in the germline V gene. V lost 4 bases, J lost 4 bases, and 5 bases lay in between. This CDR3 spans 12 amino acids. CDR3 bases: TGTGCCAGCAGCCGTAATAATGAAAAACTGTTTTTT. This encodes CASSRNNEKLFF.

The chain employs TRBV6-1 and TRBJ1-5; D may be TRBD1 (5 bases). The CDR3 is 14 amino acids. Trimming cost V 1 base and J 7 bases, with 11 bases left between them. Germline CDR1 is MNHNS and CDR2 is SASEGT. The CDR3, as DNA: TGTGCCAGCAGTGAAGGGGCAGGGTGGCAGCCCCAGCATTTT. Translation: CASSEGAGWQPQHF.

This rearrangement joins TRBV5-1 to TRBJ1-5; D is undetermined. The CDR3 spans 17 residues. V lost 0 bases to trimming and J lost 5 bases, with 18 bases between them. Germline CDR1 is SGHRS and CDR2 is YFSETQ. The CDR3 nucleotides are TGCGCCAGCAGCTTGGGGTCTGGCCGCGGAGCGGATCAGCCCCAGCATTTT. Translated: CASSLGSGRGADQPQHF.

The chain joins TRBV4-2 to TRBJ2-3; 8 bases are a match to TRBD2. From germline, CDR1 is LGHNA and CDR2 YNFKEQ. The CDR3 has 17 amino acids. V gave up 0 bases and J gave up 2 bases; unmatched junction bases: 7. In DNA, the CDR3 is TGTGCCAGCAGCCAAGATCTCGGGGGGGCGCACACAGATACGCAGTATTTT. This sequence encodes CASSQDLGGAHTDTQYF.

This clone occurred once. The V gene is TRBV5-8, the J gene TRBJ2-1, with D maybe TRBD2 (7 bases). V lost 2 bases and J lost 9, with 18 bases in between. The CDR3 loop spans 15 amino acids. CDR1 is SGHTS, CDR2 YDEGEE, per germline. The CDR3 sequence: CASSFGGLSLAEQFF. The DNA for the CDR3 is TGTGCCAGCAGCTTCGGGGGGCTATCGTTAGCTGAGCAGTTCTTC.

The chain uses TRBV5-6 and TRBJ1-1, with 8 positions matching TRBD1. Germline loops: CDR1 SGHDT, CDR2 YYEEEE. This CDR3 region has 15 residues. The V segment lost 0 bases and the J segment 4 bases; nucleotides outside the gene matches: 5. The chain's CDR3 is CASSLGTGYGTEAFF. The DNA for the CDR3 is TGTGCCAGCAGCTTGGGGACAGGGTACGGCACTGAAGCTTTCTTT.

The chain employs TRBV4-2 and TRBJ2-1; a weak D match, TRBD1 (5 bases). V was trimmed by 5 bases and J by 3 bases, leaving 8 bases between them. Germline V lookup: CDR1 LGHNA, CDR2 YNFKEQ. CDR3 length: 13 amino acids. The CDR3 region has the DNA TGTGCCAGCAGCGATCAGGGCTACAATGAGCAGTTCTTC. Protein: CASSDQGYNEQFF.

The chain uses TRBV14 and TRBJ1-1; possible D gene TRBD1, 5 bases. The CDR3 length is 14 residues. V lost 1 base and J lost 4, with 10 bases in between. Germline CDR1 SGHDN, CDR2 FVKESK. The CDR3: CASSQAGLSTEAFF. DNA for the CDR3: TGTGCCAGCAGCCAAGCAGGGCTGTCCACTGAAGCTTTCTTT.

CDR3 coding DNA: TGTGCCAGCAGCTCCTCCGGGGTGGGCGGCACTGAAGCTTTCTTT. Translated: CASSSSGVGGTEAFF. The genes are TRBV7-9 and TRBJ1-1; no clear D gene. The germline CDR1 and CDR2 sequences are SEHNR and FQNEAQ (reference sequence). V lost 4 bases and J lost 4, with 16 bases in between. The CDR3 is 15 residues long.

The chain has TRBV5-4 and TRBJ1-1; 8 nucleotides match TRBD1. The CDR3 totals 16 residues. With 4 bases clipped from V and 3 bases from J, the junction kept 11 bases outside the gene matches. Germline V gene sequence: CDR1 SGHNT, CDR2 YYREEE (reference sequence). Here the CDR3 reads CASSGSTGGRDTEAFF. The CDR3 DNA is TGTGCCAGCAGCGGTTCAACAGGGGGGAGAGACACTGAAGCTTTCTTT.